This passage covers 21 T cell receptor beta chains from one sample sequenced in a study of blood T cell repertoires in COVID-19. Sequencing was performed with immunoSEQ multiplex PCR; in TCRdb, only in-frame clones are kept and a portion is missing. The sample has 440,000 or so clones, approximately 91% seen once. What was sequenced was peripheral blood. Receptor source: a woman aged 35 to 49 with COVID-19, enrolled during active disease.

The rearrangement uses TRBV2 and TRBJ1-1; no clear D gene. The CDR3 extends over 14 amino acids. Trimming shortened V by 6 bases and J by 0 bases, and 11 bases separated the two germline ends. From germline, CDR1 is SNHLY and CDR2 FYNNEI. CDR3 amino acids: CASSETRLNTEAFF. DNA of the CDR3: TGTGCCAGCAGCGAGACGAGGCTGAACACTGAAGCTTTCTTT.

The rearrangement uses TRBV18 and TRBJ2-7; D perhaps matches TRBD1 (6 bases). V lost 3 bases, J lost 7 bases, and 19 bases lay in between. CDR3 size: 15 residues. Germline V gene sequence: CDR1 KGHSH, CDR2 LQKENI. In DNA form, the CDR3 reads TGTGCCAGCTCACCCACAGGGAGCGCCTTTATGGAGCAGTACTTC. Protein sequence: CASSPTGSAFMEQYF. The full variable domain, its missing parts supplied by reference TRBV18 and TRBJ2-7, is NAGVMQNPRHLVRRRGQEARLRCSPMKGHSHVYWYRQLPEEGLKFMVYLQKENIIDESGMPKERFSAEFPKEGPSILRIQQVVRGDSAAYFCASSPTGSAFMEQYFGPGTRLTVT.

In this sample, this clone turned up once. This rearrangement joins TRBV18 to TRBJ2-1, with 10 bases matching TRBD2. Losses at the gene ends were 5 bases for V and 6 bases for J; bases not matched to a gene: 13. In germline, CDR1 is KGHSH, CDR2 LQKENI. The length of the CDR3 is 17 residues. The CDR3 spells CASSATSGKRGANEQFF. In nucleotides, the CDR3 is TGTGCCAGCTCAGCTACTAGCGGGAAACGAGGGGCCAATGAGCAGTTCTTC. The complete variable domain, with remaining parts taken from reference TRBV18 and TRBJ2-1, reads NAGVMQNPRHLVRRRGQEARLRCSPMKGHSHVYWYRQLPEEGLKFMVYLQKENIIDESGMPKERFSAEFPKEGPSILRIQQVVRGDSAAYFCASSATSGKRGANEQFFGPGTRLTVL.

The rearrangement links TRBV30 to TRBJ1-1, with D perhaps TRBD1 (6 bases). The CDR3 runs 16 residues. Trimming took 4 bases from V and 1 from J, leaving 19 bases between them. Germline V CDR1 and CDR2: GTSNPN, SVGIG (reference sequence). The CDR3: CAWKVRQGRRNTEAFF. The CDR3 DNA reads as TGTGCCTGGAAGGTGCGCCAGGGGCGGCGGAACACTGAAGCTTTCTTT.

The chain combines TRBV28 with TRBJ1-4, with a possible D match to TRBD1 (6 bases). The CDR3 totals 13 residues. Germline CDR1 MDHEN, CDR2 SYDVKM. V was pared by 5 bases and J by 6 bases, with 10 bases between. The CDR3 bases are TGTGCCAGCAGTGGGACACAAGATGAAAAACTGTTTTTT. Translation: CASSGTQDEKLFF. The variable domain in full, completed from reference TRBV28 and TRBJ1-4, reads DVKVTQSSRYLVKRTGEKVFLECVQDMDHENMFWYRQDPGLGLRLIYFSYDVKMKEKGDIPEGYSVSREKKERFSLILESASTNQTSMYLCASSGTQDEKLFFGSGTQLSVL.

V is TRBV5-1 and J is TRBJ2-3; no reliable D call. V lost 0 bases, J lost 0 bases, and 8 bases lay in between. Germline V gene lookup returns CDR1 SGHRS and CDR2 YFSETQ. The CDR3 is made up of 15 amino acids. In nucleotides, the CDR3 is TGCGCCAGCAGCTTGGCCCCTTCTAGCACAGATACGCAGTATTTT. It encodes CASSLAPSSTDTQYF.

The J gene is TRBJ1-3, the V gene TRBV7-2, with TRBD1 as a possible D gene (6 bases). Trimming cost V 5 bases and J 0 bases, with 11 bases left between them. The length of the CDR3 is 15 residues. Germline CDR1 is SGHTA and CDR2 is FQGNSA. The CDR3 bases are TGTGCCAGCAGCGAGGACAGTAACTCTGGAAACACCATATATTTT. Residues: CASSEDSNSGNTIYF.

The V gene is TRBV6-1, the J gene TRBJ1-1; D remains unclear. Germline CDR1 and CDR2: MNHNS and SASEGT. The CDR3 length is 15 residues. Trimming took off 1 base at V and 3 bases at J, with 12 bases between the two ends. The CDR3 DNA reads TGTGCCAGCAGTGAAGGATGGCGGAGGTACACTGAAGCTTTCTTT. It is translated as CASSEGWRRYTEAFF.

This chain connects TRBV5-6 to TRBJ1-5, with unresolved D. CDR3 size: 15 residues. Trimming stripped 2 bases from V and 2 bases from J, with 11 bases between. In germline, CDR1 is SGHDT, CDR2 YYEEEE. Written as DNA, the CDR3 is TGTGCCAGCAGCTTTCGATGGGCAGGCAATCAGCCCCAGCATTTT. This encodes CASSFRWAGNQPQHF.

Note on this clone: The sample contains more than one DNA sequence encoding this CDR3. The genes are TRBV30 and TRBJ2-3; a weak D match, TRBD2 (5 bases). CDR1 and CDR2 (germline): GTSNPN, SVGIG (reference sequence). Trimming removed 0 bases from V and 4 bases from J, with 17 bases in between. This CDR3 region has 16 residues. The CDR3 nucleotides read TGTGCCTGGAGTGTACCCCCGGGATTGGGTCCAGATACGCAGTATTTT. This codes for CAWSVPPGLGPDTQYF.

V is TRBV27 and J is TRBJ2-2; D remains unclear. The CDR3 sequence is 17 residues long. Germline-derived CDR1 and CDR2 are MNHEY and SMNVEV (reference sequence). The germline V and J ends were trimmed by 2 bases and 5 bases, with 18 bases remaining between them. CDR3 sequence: CASSLKPDMGVTGELFF. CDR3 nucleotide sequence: TGTGCCAGCAGTTTAAAACCAGACATGGGTGTAACCGGGGAGCTGTTTTTT.

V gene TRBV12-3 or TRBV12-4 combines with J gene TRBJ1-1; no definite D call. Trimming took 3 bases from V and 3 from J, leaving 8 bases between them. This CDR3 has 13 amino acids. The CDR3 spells CASSLGEDTEAFF. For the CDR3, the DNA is TGTGCCAGCAGTTTGGGAGAGGACACTGAAGCTTTCTTT.

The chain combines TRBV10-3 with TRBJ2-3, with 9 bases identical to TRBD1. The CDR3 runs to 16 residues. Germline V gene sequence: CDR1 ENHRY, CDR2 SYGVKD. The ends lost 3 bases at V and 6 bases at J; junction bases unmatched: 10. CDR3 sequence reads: CAISETIGTGMDTQYF. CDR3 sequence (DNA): TGTGCCATCAGTGAAACTATAGGGACAGGGATGGATACGCAGTATTTT.

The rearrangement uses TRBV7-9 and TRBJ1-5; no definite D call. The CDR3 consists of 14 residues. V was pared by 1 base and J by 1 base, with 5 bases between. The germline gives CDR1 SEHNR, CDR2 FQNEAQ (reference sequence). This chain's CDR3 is CASSLVGSNQPQHF. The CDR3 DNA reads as TGTGCCAGCAGCTTAGTGGGCAGCAATCAGCCCCAGCATTTT.

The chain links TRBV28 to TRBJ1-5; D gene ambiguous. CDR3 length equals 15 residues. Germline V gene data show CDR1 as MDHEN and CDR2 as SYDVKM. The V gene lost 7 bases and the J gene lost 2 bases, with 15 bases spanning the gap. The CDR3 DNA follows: TGTGCCAGCACCTCCCCCACGGTCGGCAATCAGCCCCAGCATTTT. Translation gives CASTSPTVGNQPQHF.

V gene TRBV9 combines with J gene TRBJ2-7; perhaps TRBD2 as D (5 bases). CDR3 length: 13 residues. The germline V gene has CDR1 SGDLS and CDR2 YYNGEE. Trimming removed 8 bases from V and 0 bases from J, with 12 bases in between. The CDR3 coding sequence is TGTGCCAGTTCCGGAGGAAGCTCCTACGAGCAGTACTTC. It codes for CASSGGSSYEQYF. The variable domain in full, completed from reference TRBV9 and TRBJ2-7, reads DSGVTQTPKHLITATGQRVTLRCSPRSGDLSVYWYQQSLDQGLQFLIQYYNGEERAKGNILERFSAQQFPDLHSELNLSSLELGDSALYFCASSGGSSYEQYFGPGTRLTVT.

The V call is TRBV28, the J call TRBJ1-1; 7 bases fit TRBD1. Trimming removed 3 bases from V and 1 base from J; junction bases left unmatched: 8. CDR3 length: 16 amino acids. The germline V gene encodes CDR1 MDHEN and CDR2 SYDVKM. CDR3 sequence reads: CASSFRLTGENTEAFF. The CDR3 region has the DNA TGTGCCAGCAGTTTCCGTCTTACAGGGGAGAACACTGAAGCTTTCTTT.

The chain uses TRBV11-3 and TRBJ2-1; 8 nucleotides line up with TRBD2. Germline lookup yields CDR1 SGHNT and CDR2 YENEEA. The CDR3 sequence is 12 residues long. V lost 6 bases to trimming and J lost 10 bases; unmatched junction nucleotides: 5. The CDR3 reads CASRRGGGEQFF. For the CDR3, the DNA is TGTGCCAGCAGACGGGGGGGCGGGGAGCAGTTCTTC.

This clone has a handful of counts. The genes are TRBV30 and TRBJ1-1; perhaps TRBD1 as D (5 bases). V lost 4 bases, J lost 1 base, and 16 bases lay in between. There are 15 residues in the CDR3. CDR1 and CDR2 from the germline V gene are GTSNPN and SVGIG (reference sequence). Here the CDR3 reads CAWTPMKTANTEAFF. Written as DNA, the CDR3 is TGTGCCTGGACTCCAATGAAGACAGCGAACACTGAAGCTTTCTTT.

The CDR3 here is CATSRDPRERGEQYF. The CDR3 DNA is TGTGCCACCAGCAGAGACCCCAGAGAAAGGGGCGAGCAGTACTTC. This sequence joins TRBV15 and TRBJ2-7; D may be TRBD1 (5 bases). V lost 0 bases, J lost 6 bases, and 15 bases lay in between. Germline CDR1 LNHNV, CDR2 YYDKDF (reference sequence). There are 15 residues in the CDR3.

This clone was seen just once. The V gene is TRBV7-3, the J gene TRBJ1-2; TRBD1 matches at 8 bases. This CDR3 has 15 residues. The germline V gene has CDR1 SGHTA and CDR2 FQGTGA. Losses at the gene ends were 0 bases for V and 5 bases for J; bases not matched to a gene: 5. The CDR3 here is CASSLTPGQAYGYTF. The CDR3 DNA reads TGTGCCAGCAGCTTAACACCGGGACAGGCATATGGCTACACCTTC.